These 28 T cell receptor beta chains came from one sample sequenced in a study of CD8+CD57+ T cells in acquired aplastic anemia. Profiles of TCR beta VDJ and CDR3 were generated from a genomic DNA template. TCRdb called the reads again in MiXCR, with one record for every CDR3 protein. This table has over 40,000 distinct CDR3 sequences, around 73% appearing once. The sample was sorted CD4+, CD8+, or CD8+CD57+ T cells (not recorded which) from PBMCs. The receptors derive from a human donor in good health, serving as a control.

The chain couples TRBV2 to TRBJ1-2; D not resolved. This CDR3 is built from 14 residues. Germline V gives CDR1 SNHLY, CDR2 FYNNEI. Trimming took 1 base from V and 0 from J, leaving 6 bases between them. The CDR3 region is CASSEGGTNYGYTF. DNA for the CDR3: TGTGCCAGCAGTGAAGGAGGTACTAACTATGGCTACACCTTC.

This clonotype was seen a handful of times. The chain combines TRBV15 with TRBJ2-5, with unresolved D. This CDR3 is built from 13 residues. V shed 1 base and J shed 4 bases, with 7 bases lying between them. Germline V gene data show CDR1 as LNHNV and CDR2 as YYDKDF (reference sequence). DNA of the CDR3: TGTGCCACCAGCAGAGGGGCCGGAGAGACCCAGTACTTC. Amino acids: CATSRGAGETQYF.

J is TRBJ1-5 and V is TRBV19; D is undetermined. CDR1 is LNHDA, CDR2 SQIVND, per germline (reference sequence). The ends were cut back, 7 bases at V and 0 bases at J, with 7 bases in the middle. This CDR3 is built from 13 residues. DNA for the CDR3: TGTGCCAGTACCACCATTAGCAATCAGCCCCAGCATTTT. Its translation is CASTTISNQPQHF.

This clonotype was seen only a few times. This chain's CDR3 is CASSEESTGDETQYF. Written as DNA, the CDR3 is TGTGCCAGCAGTGAAGAATCGACAGGGGACGAGACCCAGTACTTC. J is TRBJ2-5 and V is TRBV2, with 8 bases matching TRBD1. The CDR3 length is 15 residues. CDR1 is SNHLY, CDR2 FYNNEI, per germline. The J segment lost 5 bases and the V segment lost 1 base, leaving 6 bases of the junction unmatched.

The rearrangement joins TRBV7-3 to TRBJ1-6; 7 bases agree with TRBD1. Per germline, CDR1 SGHTA and CDR2 FQGTGA. The CDR3 totals 18 residues. The trim removed 1 base at V and 2 bases at J, leaving 8 bases unmatched. This CDR3 reads CASSLKGTAIAYNSPLHF. CDR3 in DNA: TGTGCCAGCAGCTTAAAAGGGACAGCTATTGCCTATAATTCACCCCTCCACTTT.

Judged by abundance, this clonotype is medium-sized (0.01 to 0.1%). The chain links TRBV29-1 to TRBJ2-2; 8 bases align to TRBD2. The ends lost 4 bases at V and 3 bases at J; junction bases unmatched: 4. The germline V gene has CDR1 SQVTM and CDR2 ANQGSEA. The CDR3 has 14 amino acids. CDR3 sequence: CSVGRGGDTGELFF. The CDR3 region has the DNA TGCAGCGTTGGTCGGGGGGGGGACACCGGGGAGCTGTTTTTT.

This chain connects TRBV15 to TRBJ1-4, with TRBD1 matching over 10 bases. CDR3 length equals 16 residues. Germline V lookup: CDR1 LNHNV, CDR2 YYDKDF (reference sequence). J gave up 7 bases and V 0 bases, and 5 bases lay outside the gene matches. CDR3 region: CATSRDGTGVTEKLFF. DNA of the CDR3: TGTGCCACCAGCAGAGATGGGACAGGGGTTACTGAAAAACTGTTTTTT.

In DNA, the CDR3 is TGTGCCAGCAGCCTAGGGGTGACACCTAATCAGCCCCAGCATTTT. Residues: CASSLGVTPNQPQHF. The chain carries TRBV7-2 and TRBJ1-5, with a tentative D call TRBD1 (5 bases). The V and J ends lost 5 bases and 4 bases respectively, with 15 bases between them. There are 15 residues in the CDR3. CDR1 is SGHTA and CDR2 is FQGNSA in the germline V gene.

In its sample, this clonotype was seen once. The CDR3 region has the DNA TGCAGTGCTAGAAACGAGGGGATGTCGACTGAAGCTTTCTTT. Encoded protein: CSARNEGMSTEAFF. The chain has TRBV20-1 and TRBJ1-1; weak D call: TRBD1 (5 bases). Germline lookup yields CDR1 DFQATT and CDR2 SNEGSKA (reference sequence). CDR3 length equals 14 residues. V dropped 2 bases and J dropped 5 bases, with 15 bases sitting between them.

V usage is TRBV25-1 and J usage is TRBJ1-2; D perhaps matches TRBD1 (6 bases). V lost 0 bases and J 4 bases, leaving 15 bases between the germline ends. The CDR3 is made up of 16 amino acids. Germline V gene sequence: CDR1 MGHDK, CDR2 SYGVNS. This chain's CDR3 is CASSEYSPGGPYGYTF. The CDR3 nucleotides read TGTGCCAGCAGTGAATATAGTCCCGGGGGGCCCTATGGCTACACCTTC.

The J gene is TRBJ2-5, the V gene TRBV2; D not certain. Trimming removed 4 bases from V and 0 bases from J, with 6 bases in between. The germline CDR1 and CDR2 sequences are SNHLY and FYNNEI. The CDR3 extends over 13 amino acids. The CDR3 nucleotides read TGTGCCAGCAGTGTGGGCTACCAAGAGACCCAGTACTTC. Amino acid sequence: CASSVGYQETQYF.

This rearrangement joins TRBV20-1 to TRBJ1-1; D is perhaps TRBD1 (5 bases). This CDR3 contains 13 residues. The V and J ends lost 7 bases and 0 bases respectively, with 12 bases between them. CDR1 is DFQATT, CDR2 SNEGSKA, per germline (reference sequence). For the CDR3, the DNA is TGCAGTGGGGAGGGGACCATGAACACTGAAGCTTTCTTT. Its protein is CSGEGTMNTEAFF.

This clonotype has more than one count but fewer than ten. V usage is TRBV19 and J usage is TRBJ1-2; TRBD1 might be the D (6 bases). Germline values: CDR1 LNHDA, CDR2 SQIVND (reference sequence). The CDR3 loop spans 13 amino acids. V was pared by 5 bases and J by 2 bases, with 9 bases between. CDR3 nucleotides: TGTGCCAGTAGTCCGCAGGGGAACTATGGCTACACCTTC. This translates into CASSPQGNYGYTF.

This clonotype appeared a single time. The chain joins TRBV29-1 to TRBJ1-1; D perhaps matches TRBD1 (5 bases). Trimming left V 6 bases short and J 0 bases short, with 11 bases between. The CDR3 is made up of 13 amino acids. CDR1 is SQVTM and CDR2 is ANQGSEA in the germline V gene. The chain's CDR3 is CSVGTGMNTEAFF. CDR3 sequence (DNA): TGCAGCGTGGGGACGGGGATGAACACTGAAGCTTTCTTT.

V usage is TRBV10-3 and J usage is TRBJ2-5; D possibly uses TRBD1 or TRBD2 (5 bases each). Germline V gene lookup returns CDR1 ENHRY and CDR2 SYGVKD. CDR3 length: 15 amino acids. V was clipped by 2 bases and J by 2 bases, with 12 bases between them. CDR3 amino acids: CAISETTGPQETQYF. The CDR3 DNA sequence: TGTGCCATCAGTGAGACGACGGGACCTCAAGAGACCCAGTACTTC.

The V and J genes are TRBV6-5 and TRBJ1-3; no firm D call. This CDR3 is built from 15 residues. From germline, CDR1 is MNHEY and CDR2 SVGAGI. V shed 4 bases and J shed 0 bases, with 10 bases lying between them. CDR3 DNA: TGTGCCAGCAGTTCCTCCGAAAGCTCTGGAAACACCATATATTTT. It encodes CASSSSESSGNTIYF.

The CDR3, as DNA: TGTGCCAGCAGCTTGGGTATAACAGGGGGCATAGGTTCACCCCTCCACTTT. Its translation: CASSLGITGGIGSPLHF. The chain combines TRBV7-3 with TRBJ1-6; TRBD1 aligns across 9 bases. V was clipped by 3 bases and J by 9 bases; unmatched bases: 12. The CDR3 loop spans 17 amino acids. Germline lookup yields CDR1 SGHTA and CDR2 FQGTGA.

The V call is TRBV15, the J call TRBJ1-1; D gene unclear. V lost 5 bases and J 1 base, leaving 8 bases between the germline ends. Looked up from germline, CDR1 is LNHNV and CDR2 is YYDKDF (reference sequence). The length of the CDR3 is 13 residues. CDR3 nucleotide sequence: TGTGCCACCAGCGTGATCGCGAACACTGAAGCTTTCTTT. Residues: CATSVIANTEAFF.

This clonotype is a singleton in its sample. The chain has TRBV7-3 and TRBJ1-1; weak D call: TRBD1 (5 bases). The CDR3 covers 14 residues. Germline-derived CDR1 and CDR2 are SGHTA and FQGTGA. V lost 2 bases, J lost 7 bases, and 14 bases lay in between. In DNA form, the CDR3 reads TGTGCCAGCAGCTTAGAAGTGCAGGGAGGTGAAGCTTTCTTT. It yields the protein CASSLEVQGGEAFF.

This clonotype is large within its sample. CDR3 sequence: CSASGLDAYEQYF. In DNA form, the CDR3 reads TGCAGTGCCTCGGGACTAGACGCTTACGAGCAGTACTTC. J is TRBJ2-7 and V is TRBV20-1, with TRBD2 matching over 8 bases. Germline CDR1 reads DFQATT; CDR2 reads SNEGSKA (reference sequence). This CDR3 contains 13 residues. V was clipped by 6 bases and J by 4 bases; unmatched bases: 8.

This sequence joins TRBV10-3 and TRBJ2-1; maybe TRBD1 (8 bases). The germline CDR1 and CDR2 sequences are ENHRY and SYGVKD. V dropped 4 bases and J dropped 7 bases, with 20 bases sitting between them. The CDR3 runs 16 residues. The CDR3 nucleotides read TGTGCCATCAGTGCCTTCATAGGACAGGGAGGGAATGAGCAGTTCTTC. This sequence encodes CAISAFIGQGGNEQFF.

The rearrangement joins TRBV3-1 to TRBJ2-7, with 10 bases lining up with TRBD2. J was trimmed by 5 bases and V by 8 bases; bases with no gene match: 9. This CDR3 is built from 14 residues. Germline assignment: CDR1 LGHDT and CDR2 YNNKEL (reference sequence). CDR3 amino acids: CASPPPGLANEQYF. The CDR3 region has the DNA TGTGCCAGCCCCCCGCCGGGACTAGCGAACGAGCAGTACTTC.

This chain joins TRBV12-3 or TRBV12-4 and TRBJ1-5; D may be TRBD1 (6 bases). Trimming removed 4 bases from V and 0 bases from J, with 10 bases in between. This CDR3 spans 15 amino acids. CDR3 protein: CASSSRGDSNQPQHF. The CDR3 region has the DNA TGTGCCAGCAGTTCCAGGGGCGATAGCAATCAGCCCCAGCATTTT.

The rearrangement joins TRBV24-1 to TRBJ1-5; the D is unclear. Germline V lookup: CDR1 KGHDR, CDR2 SFDVKD. The CDR3 has 16 residues. The V gene lost 9 bases and the J gene lost 2 bases, with 19 bases spanning the gap. The CDR3 DNA reads as TGTGCCACCTTACCGTTGGCGGGGTCGGGCAATCAGCCCCAGCATTTT. Amino acid sequence: CATLPLAGSGNQPQHF.

The chain has TRBV20-1 and TRBJ2-1; TRBD2 matches at 10 bases. There are 17 residues in the CDR3. Germline CDR1 and CDR2: DFQATT and SNEGSKA (reference sequence). Losses at the gene ends were 1 base for V and 3 bases for J; bases not matched to a gene: 9. CDR3 sequence reads: CSARAEREGRDYNEQFF. The CDR3 DNA is TGCAGTGCTAGAGCGGAGCGGGAGGGCCGGGACTACAATGAGCAGTTCTTC.

The chain links TRBV29-1 to TRBJ2-5; 11 nucleotides align to TRBD1. V trimming: 3 bases; J trimming: 5 bases; junction bases outside the gene matches: 11. Germline V CDR1 and CDR2: SQVTM, ANQGSEA. The CDR3 length is 16 residues. DNA of the CDR3: TGCAGCGTTGATCAGGACAGGGGGCGTAGGTCGGAGACCCAGTACTTC. This encodes CSVDQDRGRRSETQYF.

There are a few counts of this clonotype. This sequence joins TRBV10-2 and TRBJ2-7, with 7 bases matching TRBD1. Looked up from germline, CDR1 is WSHSY and CDR2 is SAAADI. The CDR3 covers 11 residues. J gave up 5 bases and V 7 bases, and 2 bases lay outside the gene matches. This CDR3 reads CASTQGDEQYF. CDR3 coding DNA: TGCGCCAGCACCCAGGGGGACGAGCAGTACTTC.

The chain combines TRBV2 with TRBJ2-3; the D call may be TRBD1 or TRBD2 (5 bases each). This CDR3 has 12 amino acids. Trimming left V 8 bases short and J 4 bases short, with 10 bases between. Germline V gene data show CDR1 as SNHLY and CDR2 as FYNNEI. CDR3: CASGGGADTQYF. The DNA of the CDR3 is TGTGCCAGCGGGGGTGGGGCAGATACGCAGTATTTT. Based on the CDR3 plus reference TRBV2 and TRBJ2-3, the full variable domain is EPEVTQTPSHQVTQMGQEVILRCVPISNHLYFYWYRQILGQKVEFLVSFYNNEISEKSEIFDDQFSVERPDGSNFTLKIRSTKLEDSAMYFCASGGGADTQYFGPGTRLTVL.